These 18 T cell receptor beta chains were all obtained from the same sample, sequenced in a study of blood T cell repertoires in COVID-19. Data came from immunoSEQ multiplex PCR; TCRdb stores just in-frame clones and leaves some out. The sample has 35,000 to 55,000 clones, 55% to 75% seen once. The sequenced material came from peripheral blood. These receptors came from an elderly man with acute or convalescent COVID-19.

The chain combines TRBV5-6 with TRBJ2-3; TRBD2 is a possible D gene (5 bases). Germline CDR1 and CDR2: SGHDT and YYEEEE. The CDR3 consists of 14 residues. V was pared by 4 bases and J by 2 bases, with 11 bases between. The CDR3 protein is CASSPAGLTDTQYF. DNA of the CDR3: TGTGCCAGCAGCCCGGCGGGCCTCACAGATACGCAGTATTTT. The entire variable domain, with the rest obtained from reference TRBV5-6 and TRBJ2-3, is as follows: DAGVTQSPTHLIKTRGQQVTLRCSPKSGHDTVSWYQQALGQGPQFIFQYYEEEERQRGNFPDRFSGHQFPNYSSELNVNALLLGDSALYLCASSPAGLTDTQYFGPGTRLTVL.

This chain uses TRBV14 with TRBJ1-5, with 8 nucleotides matching TRBD1. CDR3 length equals 16 residues. Per germline, CDR1 SGHDN and CDR2 FVKESK. V trimming: 6 bases; J trimming: 2 bases; junction bases outside the gene matches: 9. As DNA, the CDR3 is TGTGCCAGCAGAGACAGGGGAGGGGGCGGCAATCAGCCCCAGCATTTT. Translation gives CASRDRGGGGNQPQHF.

The J gene is TRBJ1-4, the V gene TRBV5-1, with no clear D. This CDR3 has 15 residues. Trimming left V 0 bases short and J 2 bases short, with 8 bases between. Germline V gene sequence: CDR1 SGHRS, CDR2 YFSETQ. The CDR3 DNA reads as TGCGCCAGCAGCTTGGTGTCGGGGACTAATGAAAAACTGTTTTTT. It yields the protein CASSLVSGTNEKLFF.

The chain recombines TRBV11-2 with TRBJ2-1, with no clear D. This CDR3 region has 12 residues. V was pared by 7 bases and J by 7 bases, with 11 bases between. Germline values: CDR1 SGHAT, CDR2 FQNNGV. The CDR3 DNA sequence: TGTGCCAGCACCCGGTTCGGGAATGAGCAGTTCTTC. Translated: CASTRFGNEQFF.

The chain carries TRBV9 and TRBJ2-1; D may be TRBD2 (5 bases). This CDR3 region has 14 residues. CDR1 and CDR2 (germline): SGDLS, YYNGEE. V gave up 0 bases and J gave up 9 bases, with 13 bases separating them. In nucleotides, the CDR3 is TGTGCCAGCAGCGTAGGCCTAGCCCCCGGTGAGCAGTTCTTC. Encoded protein: CASSVGLAPGEQFF.

The V and J genes are TRBV7-2 and TRBJ1-1; no definite D call. V lost 0 bases to trimming and J lost 5 bases, with 7 bases between them. Germline CDR1 SGHTA, CDR2 FQGNSA. This CDR3 is 13 amino acids long. The CDR3 loop is CASSLAPRTEAFF. Here the CDR3 DNA reads TGTGCCAGCAGCTTAGCGCCGAGGACTGAAGCTTTCTTT. Combining the CDR3 with reference TRBV7-2 and TRBJ1-1 gives the whole variable domain GAGVSQSPSNKVTEKGKDVELRCDPISGHTALYWYRQSLGQGLEFLIYFQGNSAPDKSGLPSDRFSAERTGGSVSTLTIQRTQQEDSAVYLCASSLAPRTEAFFGQGTRLTVV.

J is TRBJ2-7 and V is TRBV3-1 (or the pseudogene TRBV3-2), with TRBD2 as a possible D gene (6 bases). From germline, CDR1 is LGHDT and CDR2 YNNKEL (reference sequence). The CDR3 consists of 15 residues. The V and J ends lost 2 bases and 2 bases respectively, with 13 bases between them. CDR3 DNA sequence: TGTGCCAGCAGCCAACAAGCGGGCACAACCTACGAGCAGTACTTC. Translated: CASSQQAGTTYEQYF.

This clone was counted only a few times. This chain uses TRBV4-3 with TRBJ1-1, with D perhaps TRBD1 (5 bases). The CDR3 is 16 amino acids. Per the germline V gene, CDR1 is LGHNA and CDR2 is YSLEER. Trimming took off 4 bases at V and 1 base at J, with 16 bases between the two ends. The CDR3 is CASSRGVVGANTEAFF. CDR3 bases: TGCGCCAGCAGCCGGGGGGTGGTTGGGGCGAACACTGAAGCTTTCTTT.

The rearrangement links TRBV14 to TRBJ2-1; 9 nucleotides align to TRBD1. Germline CDR1 reads SGHDN; CDR2 reads FVKESK. The CDR3 spans 22 residues. V gave up 4 bases and J gave up 4 bases; unmatched junction bases: 26. As DNA, the CDR3 is TGTGCCAGCAGCCCCGGGACAGGGAACGTCAGACTAGGAGTCGGGAAATACAATGAGCAGTTCTTC. It encodes CASSPGTGNVRLGVGKYNEQFF. The complete variable domain, with remaining parts taken from reference TRBV14 and TRBJ2-1, reads EAGVTQFPSHSVIEKGQTVTLRCDPISGHDNLYWYRRVMGKEIKFLLHFVKESKQDESGMPNNRFLAERTGGTYSTLKVQPAELEDSGVYFCASSPGTGNVRLGVGKYNEQFFGPGTRLTVL.

This clone was observed a few times. The chain combines TRBV19 with TRBJ1-5; a possible D gene is TRBD1 (6 bases). The CDR3 sequence is 14 residues long. V dropped 7 bases and J dropped 6 bases, with 16 bases sitting between them. Looked up from germline, CDR1 is LNHDA and CDR2 is SQIVND (reference sequence). Here the CDR3 DNA reads TGTGCCAGTAATCGGGCAGGGGCCTTTCAGCCCCAGCATTTT. Translated: CASNRAGAFQPQHF.

This clone showed up just a few times. The chain uses TRBV4-2 and TRBJ1-2; 7 bases are a match to TRBD1. V was pared by 4 bases and J by 8 bases, with 10 bases of the junction left unmatched. In germline, CDR1 is LGHNA, CDR2 YNFKEQ. The CDR3 runs 14 residues. The CDR3 reads CASSPDRDGYGYTF. For the CDR3, the DNA is TGTGCCAGCAGCCCAGACAGGGATGGTTACGGCTACACCTTC.

The chain carries TRBV30 and TRBJ1-2; TRBD1 aligns across 9 bases. The CDR3 is made up of 15 amino acids. The germline V gene has CDR1 GTSNPN and CDR2 SVGIG (reference sequence). The junction had 6 bases not matched to a gene; V was cut back by 2 bases and J by 2 bases. The CDR3 region is CAWSIPGQGNYGYTF. The CDR3 DNA is TGTGCCTGGAGTATTCCGGGACAGGGAAACTATGGCTACACCTTC. Full variable domain (rest looked up from reference TRBV30 and TRBJ1-2): SQTIHQWPATLVQPVGSPLSLECTVEGTSNPNLYWYRQAAGRGLQLLFYSVGIGQISSEVPQNLSASRPQDRQFILSSKKLLLSDSGFYLCAWSIPGQGNYGYTFGSGTRLTVV.

The chain uses TRBV6-6 and TRBJ2-1, with 8 bases identical to TRBD2. CDR1 is MNHNY, CDR2 SVGAGI, per germline (reference sequence). The CDR3 spans 15 residues. The junction had 11 bases not matched to a gene; V was cut back by 5 bases and J by 8 bases. CDR3 bases: TGTGCCAGCAGTCCTTGGGCGGGGGGCAGCTATGAGCAGTTCTTC. Its translation is CASSPWAGGSYEQFF.

The chain combines TRBV27 with TRBJ2-7, with 12 bases aligning to TRBD1. The CDR3 totals 14 residues. The junction had 6 bases not matched to a gene; V was cut back by 6 bases and J by 6 bases. Germline lookup yields CDR1 MNHEY and CDR2 SMNVEV (reference sequence). For the CDR3, the DNA is TGTGCCAGCAGGTCCGGGACAGGGGGCTCCGAGCAGTACTTC. Its protein product is CASRSGTGGSEQYF.

The gene calls are TRBV5-1 and TRBJ2-6; D is uncertain. Germline V lookup: CDR1 SGHRS, CDR2 YFSETQ. The V gene lost 0 bases and the J gene lost 0 bases, with 7 bases spanning the gap. The CDR3 consists of 16 residues. The CDR3 nucleotides are TGCGCCAGCAGCTTGGCCCTGTCCTCTGGGGCCAACGTCCTGACTTTC. It is translated as CASSLALSSGANVLTF.

The chain couples TRBV2 to TRBJ1-1; the match to TRBD1 covers 8 bases. CDR1 SNHLY and CDR2 FYNNEI come from the germline V gene. CDR3 length equals 15 residues. With 2 bases clipped from V and 3 bases from J, the junction kept 5 bases outside the gene matches. This chain's CDR3 is CASSETRGLDTEAFF. In DNA, the CDR3 is TGTGCCAGCAGTGAAACCAGGGGGCTGGACACTGAAGCTTTCTTT.

The V and J genes are TRBV21-1 and TRBJ1-5; the DNA was not compared with TRBD1, the D call given in the table. TRBV21-1 is noted as a pseudogene. There are 14 residues in the CDR3. This CDR3 reads CASSPGGPVQPQHF. In DNA, the CDR3 is TGTGCCAGCAGCCCAGGGGGCCCTGTTCAGCCCCAGCATTTT.

This clone occurred once. The chain employs TRBV6-2 or TRBV6-3 and TRBJ1-1; D remains ambiguous. There are 16 residues in the CDR3. Trimming stripped 5 bases from V and 3 bases from J, with 19 bases between. Germline lookup yields CDR1 MNHEY and CDR2 SVGEGT. The CDR3 bases are TGTGCCAGCAGTCAATCGCCTACGTCTCGCCACACTGAAGCTTTCTTT. Its translation is CASSQSPTSRHTEAFF.